This record covers a single T cell receptor beta chain. Its antigen has not been determined. No base qualities exist here, and no much larger clone lies one base off it. This sample is drawn from a study of blood T cell repertoires in COVID-19 (dated by TCRdb to the early 2020s). For context, the study as a whole: The collaborator samples originated in the United States, Italy and Spain and spanned the acute and convalescent phases of COVID-19. The dataset comprised deeply sampled blood TCRbeta repertoires from subjects exposed to, actively infected with, or recovered from COVID-19. The repertoires were released in a freely available public database meant as a resource for research on the immune response to SARS-CoV-2. The material from the prospective study consisted of cDNA or gDNA derived from T cells, B-cell-depleted T cells, or PBMCs. Where HLA class I and class II types were available, the types were taken from metadata supplied by the sample provider, not from assay-based typing. Samples came from the ongoing ImmuneRACE study (first 160 participants) plus 1,254 subjects from 6 global collaborators. Nearly every sample came with metadata listing a de-identified subject ID, COVID-19 status, age in years and sex. What the research found in general, with its limitations: Clinical and demographic metadata were provided uncurated, with the amount varying by source and participant.

One collaborating source in Seattle enrolled patients while the patients were actively infected and followed the patients over time throughout the course of disease. The collaborating institutions used their own protocols to collect whole blood in K2EDTA tubes. For TCRbeta analysis, collaborators shipped samples as frozen whole blood, isolated PBMCs, or DNA extracted from either of those sample types. TCRbeta CDR3 regions were amplified from genomic DNA using the immunoSEQ Assay, a bias-controlled multiplex PCR. Processing in the source paper ran as follows. Within the assay, amplification of reference gene primers was used to estimate how many nucleated cells each sample contained. Sequence reads were collapsed and filtered to measure the absolute abundance of every unique TCRbeta CDR3 rearrangement. For each sample, productive Simpson clonality was calculated as the square root of Simpson's diversity index across productive rearrangements. TCRdb holds this immuneACCESS table with in-frame rearrangements only. Some clones are missing; in checked studies, unresolved V genes explain under half, and the rest has no known cause. V, J and clone size are those of that table, while D and trimming were read from the DNA. Across this sample there are 4,000 to 5,500 clones, with 88% seen only once. The top ten clones comprise about 42% of the sample.

The germline V gene yields SGHAT for CDR1 and FQNNGV for CDR2. V loses 5 bases, J loses 3 bases, and the germline ends lie 17 bases apart. Inclusive of the bounding cysteine and phenylalanine, the CDR3 is 17 residues long. This entry keeps only the CDR3 DNA: 51 bases, framed from base 1. The specimen was peripheral blood. The sequence links TRBV11-2 to TRBJ1-6; D gene: possibly TRBD1, on 6 matching bases. The source of this sequence is a man between 65 and 80 years old with COVID-19, enrolled during active disease. The bases are TGTGCCAGCAGCACCCGGACAGCTTTAAACTATAATTCACCCCTCCACTTT. Translated, it reads CASSTRTALNYNSPLHF. The reference TRBV11-2 and TRBJ1-6 proteins fill in what lies around the CDR3, so the full variable domain reads EAGVAQSPRYKIIEKRQSVAFWCNPISGHATLYWYQQILGQGPKLLIQFQNNGVVDDSQLPKDRFSAERLKGVDSTLKIQPAKLEDSAVYLCASSTRTALNYNSPLHFGNGTRLTVT.